Presented here are 26 T cell receptor beta chains from one specimen sequenced in a study of CD8+ T cells in alopecia areata. RNA extraction and reverse transcription yielded cDNA as sequencing template. Clones were sequenced by immunoSEQ multiplex PCR, and TCRdb holds only the in-frame ones, with some missing. Of about 110,000 clones detected, under 65% appear once; the ten largest clones hold 20% to 25%. The specimen was NKG2D-low CD8+ T cells sorted from blood. These receptor sequences come from a human donor with alopecia areata.

There are a few counts of this clone. The CDR3 region is CASSQSPGNSNQPQHF. CDR3 sequence (DNA): TGCGCCAGCAGTCAATCCCCGGGGAATAGCAATCAGCCCCAGCATTTT. The chain recombines TRBV23-1 with TRBJ1-5; D gene ambiguous. TRBV23-1 is annotated as an ORF whose role is uncertain. The length of the CDR3 is 16 residues. Deletions cut 0 bases from V and 0 bases from J, with 9 bases between.

This rearrangement joins TRBV2 to TRBJ1-4; D is unresolved. Germline CDR1 reads SNHLY; CDR2 reads FYNNEI. The CDR3 totals 14 residues. V was clipped by 10 bases and J by 5 bases, with 17 bases between them. The CDR3 is CATMETVINEKLFF. The CDR3 DNA reads TGTGCCACCATGGAAACAGTCATAAATGAAAAACTGTTTTTT.

The chain combines TRBV7-9 with TRBJ2-1, with D unresolved. With 5 bases removed from V and 12 bases from J, the gap between germline ends came to 17 bases. Germline CDR1 and CDR2: SEHNR and FQNEAQ (reference sequence). This CDR3 region has 13 residues. The CDR3 DNA reads TGTGCCAGCAGCGCTCCGGGCCGTAGAGGGCAGTTCTTC. It translates to CASSAPGRRGQFF.

This clone was found a few times. The CDR3 DNA is TGTGCCAGCAGCGGAGACAGGGGGCCGGAGATCGAGCAGTTCTTC. Protein product: CASSGDRGPEIEQFF. The V gene is TRBV13, the J gene TRBJ2-1, with 10 positions matching TRBD1. V gave up 5 bases and J gave up 10 bases; unmatched junction bases: 11. CDR1 is PRHDT and CDR2 is FYEKMQ in the germline V gene (reference sequence). This CDR3 comprises 15 residues.

The chain uses TRBV6-5 and TRBJ2-7, with 7 positions matching TRBD1. The V gene's germline CDR1 is MNHEY and CDR2 SVGAGI. Germline trimming cut 6 bases from V and 0 bases from J; bases unmatched to any gene: 5. This CDR3 is built from 14 residues. The CDR3 DNA follows: TGTGCCAGCAGACCCGGGACAGCCTCCTACGAGCAGTACTTC. Translating gives CASRPGTASYEQYF.

This clone came up once. This CDR3 reads CASSSSGGTEAFF. The CDR3 DNA follows: TGCGCCAGCAGCTCCTCGGGGGGCACTGAAGCTTTCTTT. The chain employs TRBV5-1 and TRBJ1-1; D may be TRBD1 (5 bases). V lost 3 bases and J 4 bases, leaving 10 bases between the germline ends. This CDR3 region has 13 residues. Germline V gene sequence: CDR1 SGHRS, CDR2 YFSETQ. Complete variable domain (other parts from reference TRBV5-1 and TRBJ1-1): KAGVTQTPRYLIKTRGQQVTLSCSPISGHRSVSWYQQTPGQGLQFLFEYFSETQRNKGNFPGRFSGRQFSNSRSEMNVSTLELGDSALYLCASSSSGGTEAFFGQGTRLTVV.

This chain uses TRBV27 with TRBJ1-2; D is undetermined. This CDR3 is 15 amino acids long. CDR1 MNHEY and CDR2 SMNVEV come from the germline V gene (reference sequence). V was pared by 0 bases and J by 4 bases, with 12 bases between. Here the CDR3 reads CASSLSGTSLYGYTF. In DNA, the CDR3 is TGTGCCAGCAGTTTATCCGGAACTAGTCTCTATGGCTACACCTTC.

This sequence joins TRBV11-1 and TRBJ2-5; the match to TRBD2 covers 13 bases. CDR1 and CDR2 (germline): SGHAT, FQDESV (reference sequence). V gave up 5 bases and J gave up 5 bases; unmatched junction bases: 5. CDR3 size: 15 residues. CDR3 sequence (DNA): TGTGCCAGCAGCCTTCGGACTAGCGGGAGTGAGACCCAGTACTTC. This encodes CASSLRTSGSETQYF.

This clone was observed a handful of times. The chain links TRBV27 to TRBJ1-1; maybe TRBD1 (5 bases). Per germline, CDR1 MNHEY and CDR2 SMNVEV (reference sequence). With 4 bases removed from V and 1 base from J, the gap between germline ends came to 10 bases. The CDR3 loop spans 14 amino acids. CDR3 bases: TGTGCCAGCAGTTACGACAGCGAGAACACTGAAGCTTTCTTT. Translation gives CASSYDSENTEAFF.

Here the CDR3 DNA reads TGTGCCAGCAGTACACTAGCGGGAAGAGAGACCCAGTACTTC. Amino acid sequence: CASSTLAGRETQYF. J is TRBJ2-5 and V is TRBV27; TRBD2 aligns across 10 bases. From germline, CDR1 is MNHEY and CDR2 SMNVEV (reference sequence). This CDR3 is 14 amino acids long. V shed 5 bases, J shed 4 bases, and the junction held 4 bases outside the gene matches.

This chain joins TRBV11-2 and TRBJ2-1; 15 nucleotides line up with TRBD2. Germline V gives CDR1 SGHAT, CDR2 FQNNGV. The CDR3 extends over 15 amino acids. V lost 3 bases and J lost 9; bases outside the gene matches: 3. CDR3 bases: TGTGCCAGCAGCTTCTCGGGACTAGCGGGAGGTGAGCAGTTCTTC. Protein product: CASSFSGLAGGEQFF.

The chain has TRBV13 and TRBJ2-1; D call uncertain. CDR1 and CDR2 (germline): PRHDT, FYEKMQ (reference sequence). CDR3 length equals 15 residues. V shed 4 bases and J shed 0 bases, with 10 bases lying between them. CDR3 sequence: CASSSKPYSYNEQFF. CDR3 bases: TGTGCCAGCAGCTCCAAACCGTACTCCTACAATGAGCAGTTCTTC.

The chain is built from TRBV4-1 and TRBJ2-1; 13 nucleotides match TRBD2. Germline CDR1 and CDR2: MGHRA and YSYEKL. V lost 4 bases and J lost 4; bases outside the gene matches: 4. CDR3 size: 16 residues. The CDR3 nucleotides are TGCGCCAGCAGCCCGAGGACTAGCGGGAGATACAATGAGCAGTTCTTC. As protein: CASSPRTSGRYNEQFF.

The rearrangement uses TRBV18 and TRBJ2-3; 9 nucleotides align to TRBD2. V dropped 5 bases and J dropped 3; count of bases not matched to a gene: 9. This CDR3 comprises 16 residues. Germline lookup yields CDR1 KGHSH and CDR2 LQKENI. The CDR3 DNA follows: TGTGCCAGCTCAGGAGGTAGCGGGAGTGTAACAGATACGCAGTATTTT. It codes for CASSGGSGSVTDTQYF.

CDR3 DNA sequence: TGCAGCGTTGAAGATCCTTCCGGTTGGTATGGCTACACCTTC. This codes for CSVEDPSGWYGYTF. This chain joins TRBV29-1 and TRBJ1-2; D is unresolved. V lost 0 bases and J lost 5, with 13 bases in between. CDR1 and CDR2 (germline): SQVTM, ANQGSEA. The CDR3 totals 14 residues.

This clone has only a few counts. The V gene is TRBV4-1, the J gene TRBJ2-3; 8 positions agree with TRBD2. This CDR3 is 16 amino acids long. Germline CDR1 reads MGHRA; CDR2 reads YSYEKL. V was pared by 2 bases and J by 5 bases, with 9 bases of the junction left unmatched. The CDR3 sequence: CASSQKAWREVDTQYF. CDR3 DNA sequence: TGCGCCAGCAGCCAAAAAGCCTGGCGGGAGGTAGATACGCAGTATTTT.

The chain has TRBV4-1 and TRBJ2-7, with D maybe TRBD1 (7 bases). Trimming left V 3 bases short and J 5 bases short, with 17 bases between. CDR1 and CDR2 (germline): MGHRA, YSYEKL. The CDR3 runs 15 residues. CDR3 sequence: CASSHQDYTGDEQYF. CDR3 bases: TGCGCCAGCAGCCACCAGGACTATACAGGGGACGAGCAGTACTTC.

In its sample, this clone ranks as medium-sized (0.01 to 0.1%). This rearrangement joins TRBV15 to TRBJ1-2; D may be TRBD1 (6 bases). The CDR3 loop spans 14 amino acids. Deletions cut 5 bases from V and 6 bases from J, with 16 bases between. Germline V gives CDR1 LNHNV, CDR2 YYDKDF (reference sequence). Here the CDR3 reads CATSGGLPGDGYTF. The DNA of the CDR3 is TGTGCCACCAGCGGGGGCCTTCCTGGTGATGGCTACACCTTC.

The gene calls are TRBV7-9 and TRBJ2-7; a weak D match, TRBD2 (6 bases). Trimming took off 8 bases at V and 2 bases at J, with 7 bases between the two ends. The CDR3 is 11 residues long. Germline V lookup: CDR1 SEHNR, CDR2 FQNEAQ (reference sequence). CDR3 DNA sequence: TGTGCCAGCGGGGGGACCTACGAGCAGTACTTC. This encodes CASGGTYEQYF.

The gene calls are TRBV7-6 and TRBJ2-5, with D perhaps matching TRBD1 or TRBD2 (6 bases each). Germline loops: CDR1 SGHVS, CDR2 FNYEAQ. The CDR3 extends over 14 amino acids. The germline V and J ends were trimmed by 1 base and 5 bases, with 11 bases remaining between them. CDR3 nucleotide sequence: TGTGCCAGCAGCTTAGAGGGGGGCCGGGAGACCCAGTACTTC. Translated: CASSLEGGRETQYF.

This clone was detected once. The CDR3 DNA reads as TGTGCCAGCAGTTACTCCGGGGGCGATGGCTACACCTTC. Translation: CASSYSGGDGYTF. The genes are TRBV6-5 and TRBJ1-2, with D possibly TRBD1 on 6 matching bases. CDR1 and CDR2 from the germline V gene are MNHEY and SVGAGI. Trimming left V 0 bases short and J 6 bases short, with 8 bases between. The CDR3 extends over 13 amino acids.

This chain uses TRBV6-4 with TRBJ2-1, with TRBD2 matching over 8 bases. From germline, CDR1 is MRHNA and CDR2 SNTAGT. The CDR3 has 14 residues. Unmatched junction bases numbered 3, after V lost 3 bases and J lost 5 bases. CDR3 residues: CASSEGREDNEQFF. The CDR3 DNA follows: TGTGCCAGCAGTGAGGGGCGGGAGGACAATGAGCAGTTCTTC.

The rearrangement joins TRBV9 to TRBJ1-4; TRBD1 aligns across 7 bases. CDR1 is SGDLS, CDR2 YYNGEE, per germline. This CDR3 region has 16 residues. The ends lost 3 bases at V and 7 bases at J; junction bases unmatched: 12. DNA of the CDR3: TGTGCCAGCAGCGCCCGGGCGTGGGACAGCGGTGAAAAACTGTTTTTT. Its translation: CASSARAWDSGEKLFF.

The count of this clone is one. The gene calls are TRBV2 and TRBJ1-2; 10 nucleotides agree with TRBD1. The length of the CDR3 is 13 residues. V was pared by 6 bases and J by 4 bases, with 2 bases of the junction left unmatched. CDR1 and CDR2 (germline): SNHLY, FYNNEI. The CDR3 reads CASRDRGIYGYTF. CDR3 in DNA: TGTGCCAGCAGGGACAGGGGGATCTATGGCTACACCTTC.

The chain's CDR3 is CSVDVPRRERAQYF. The CDR3 DNA reads TGCAGCGTTGATGTGCCTCGGAGGGAACGGGCCCAGTACTTC. V gene TRBV29-1 combines with J gene TRBJ2-5; D perhaps matches TRBD2 (6 bases). V was pared by 3 bases and J by 9 bases, with 20 bases between. This CDR3 is built from 14 residues. The germline V gene encodes CDR1 SQVTM and CDR2 ANQGSEA.

V is TRBV5-1 and J is TRBJ2-7; perhaps D is TRBD1 or TRBD2 (5 bases each). Trimming removed 4 bases at V and 2 bases at J, with 16 bases between. The CDR3 covers 15 residues. Per the germline V gene, CDR1 is SGHRS and CDR2 is YFSETQ. CDR3 sequence reads: CASSPVQGVAYEQYF. In DNA, the CDR3 is TGCGCCAGCAGCCCGGTTCAGGGAGTAGCCTACGAGCAGTACTTC.